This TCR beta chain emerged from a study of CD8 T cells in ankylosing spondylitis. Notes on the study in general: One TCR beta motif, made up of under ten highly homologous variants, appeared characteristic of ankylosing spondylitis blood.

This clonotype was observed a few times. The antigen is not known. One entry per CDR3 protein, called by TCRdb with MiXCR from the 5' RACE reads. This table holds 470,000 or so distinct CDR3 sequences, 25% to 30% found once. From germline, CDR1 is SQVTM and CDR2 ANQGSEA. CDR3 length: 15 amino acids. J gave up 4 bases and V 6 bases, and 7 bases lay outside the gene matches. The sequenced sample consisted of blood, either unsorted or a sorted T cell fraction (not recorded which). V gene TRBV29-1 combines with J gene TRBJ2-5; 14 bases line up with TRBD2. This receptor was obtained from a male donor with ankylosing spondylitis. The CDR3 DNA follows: TGCAGCGTCGGGACTAGCGGGAGTTCTGGAGAGACCCAGTACTTC. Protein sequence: CSVGTSGSSGETQYF.